This is a list of T cell receptor beta chains from one sample in a study of Ad26.COV2.S vaccination and SARS-CoV-2 variants. Measured with immunoSEQ multiplex PCR; TCRdb has only the in-frame clones, and not every one. The sample has some 370,000 clones; 83% are singletons. This specimen consisted of peripheral blood, obtained in a trial of Ad26.COV2.S vaccine versus placebo. The receptors derive from a person between 18 and 59 years old who received the Ad26.COV2.S COVID-19 vaccine or a placebo. Both conserved end residues are part of each CDR3.

V: TRBV5-4; CDR3: CASSHDRYNYGYTF
V: TRBV6-5; CDR3: CASSYGRNYEQYF
V: TRBV6-1; CDR3: CASSEPGAGGYEQYF
V: TRBV14; CDR3: CASSQGDSRYEQYF
V: TRBV7-9; CDR3: CASSLVGLNTEAFF
V: TRBV29-1; CDR3: CSVGEFGGLVDEQFF
V: TRBV7-9; CDR3: CASSQQNTEAFF
V: TRBV3-1/TRBV3-2; CDR3: CASAGFSTEAFF
V: TRBV11-2; CDR3: CASSWDKFNYGYTF
V: TRBV7-9; CDR3: CASSSPGVASGANVLTF
V: TRBV11-2; CDR3: CASSLRGTRGDEQFF
V: TRBV19; CDR3: CASSIDPLAGGYTF
V: TRBV12-5; CDR3: CASGPQVGGGGYTF
V: TRBV3-1/TRBV3-2; CDR3: CASSPFEGRSYNEQFF
V: TRBV6-5; CDR3: CASSYDAESYEQYF
V: TRBV7-3; CDR3: CASSLTSGGNEQFF
V: TRBV5-1; CDR3: CASSPQTGINYGYTF
V: TRBV6-4; CDR3: CASSDGQKDTEAFF
V: TRBV6-5; CDR3: CASRYREMGSYEQYF
V: TRBV9; CDR3: CASSVEGSGNTIYF
V: TRBV19; CDR3: CASSIALPGQGLETQYF
V: TRBV6-1; CDR3: CASSEWGTGGNTEAFF
V: TRBV5-1; CDR3: CASSSTDTQYF
V: TRBV5-1; CDR3: CASSRGQGGDTQYF
V: TRBV2; CDR3: CASSPIGTSAEQYF
V: TRBV27; CDR3: CATYAYTEAFF
V: TRBV19; CDR3: CASSILAGGAETQYF
V: TRBV2; CDR3: CASTLWGNQPQHF
V: TRBV6-6; CDR3: CASSSGTYDTDTQYF
V: TRBV18; CDR3: CASTPGTSGTYEQYF
V: TRBV19; CDR3: CASRIQGNGYTF
V: TRBV18; CDR3: CASSPGGMAGELREQYF
V: TRBV15; CDR3: CATSREMGTGGKKLFF
V: TRBV2; CDR3: CASSNLQGHTDTQYF
V: TRBV19; CDR3: CASSMGRTINQPQHF
V: TRBV3-1/TRBV3-2; CDR3: CASSPQGKGTDTQYF
V: TRBV15; CDR3: CATSRWRNTEAFF
V: TRBV3-1/TRBV3-2; CDR3: CASSLGNGDTEAFF
V: TRBV5-4; CDR3: CASSSLGGGRHYGYTF
V: TRBV29-1; CDR3: CSVRTGEYEQYF
V: TRBV16; CDR3: CASSQDRVGGYTF
V: TRBV5-4; CDR3: CASSPGTSGNTDTQYF
V: TRBV6-5; CDR3: CASSLGEYYNEQFF
V: TRBV5-1; CDR3: CASSLAGTSGSIGGELFF
V: TRBV4-3; CDR3: CASSQEGGDQPQHF
V: TRBV11-3; CDR3: CASSVGQGGSNEQFF
V: TRBV7-2; CDR3: CASSQRRDSANGYTF
V: TRBV19; CDR3: CASSRGDRVAEAFF
V: TRBV9; CDR3: CASSAKMSTGTGNTIYF
V: TRBV2; CDR3: CASSEPVAAF
V: TRBV21-1; CDR3: CASSKARTDTQYF
V: TRBV4-2; CDR3: CASSQEDGGGSYEQYF
V: TRBV11-2; CDR3: CASSPLSGAPYEQYF
V: TRBV7-2; CDR3: CASSLVGLAGGTDTQYF
V: TRBV19; CDR3: CASGPGGNSPLHF